The 11 T cell receptor beta chains below were found in one sample sequenced in a study of blood T cell repertoires in COVID-19. Profiled with immunoSEQ multiplex PCR; TCRdb holds only in-frame clones, not every one. Of under 55,000 clones in the sample, about 85% were seen once. The sample taken for sequencing was peripheral blood. The receptors were sampled from a human donor in a cohort sampled during active COVID-19.

J is TRBJ1-1 and V is TRBV13; D is uncertain. This CDR3 is built from 16 residues. Trimming took 3 bases from V and 2 from J, leaving 16 bases between them. The germline V gene encodes CDR1 PRHDT and CDR2 FYEKMQ (reference sequence). The DNA of the CDR3 is TGTGCCAGCAGCTTCCGGGGTCGCTCCTTTAACACTGAAGCTTTCTTT. Translated: CASSFRGRSFNTEAFF.

This chain connects TRBV27 to TRBJ2-1, with a possible D match to TRBD2 (5 bases). Germline values: CDR1 MNHEY, CDR2 SMNVEV (reference sequence). The length of the CDR3 is 14 residues. The V end was cut by 6 bases, the J end by 4 bases, with 13 bases between. CDR3: CASRKAERYNEQFF. The CDR3 DNA reads TGTGCCAGCAGGAAAGCGGAGCGATACAATGAGCAGTTCTTC.

V usage is TRBV1 and J usage is TRBJ2-3; TRBD2 is the table's D call, not checked against the DNA. TRBV1 corresponds to a pseudogene. CDR3 size: 15 residues. CDR3 nucleotide sequence: TGCACCAGCAGCCAAGATACTAGGGACACAGATACGCAGTATTTT. Translated: CTSSQDTRDTDTQYF.

This clone is a singleton in its sample. V is TRBV2 and J is TRBJ1-3; 10 nucleotides agree with TRBD1. J gave up 3 bases and V 6 bases, and 5 bases lay outside the gene matches. This CDR3 has 15 residues. Germline V gives CDR1 SNHLY, CDR2 FYNNEI. The CDR3 here is CASRRQGALGNTIYF. For the CDR3, the DNA is TGTGCCAGCAGGAGACAGGGGGCGCTTGGAAACACCATATATTTT. Combining the CDR3 with reference TRBV2 and TRBJ1-3 gives the whole variable domain EPEVTQTPSHQVTQMGQEVILRCVPISNHLYFYWYRQILGQKVEFLVSFYNNEISEKSEIFDDQFSVERPDGSNFTLKIRSTKLEDSAMYFCASRRQGALGNTIYFGEGSWLTVV.

The rearrangement uses TRBV5-1 and TRBJ1-2; 10 bases agree with TRBD1. The CDR3 totals 15 residues. In germline, CDR1 is SGHRS, CDR2 YFSETQ. With V trimmed by 0 bases and J by 3 bases, 2 bases remained unmatched. CDR3 DNA sequence: TGCGCCAGCAGCTTGGGGGGACAGGGGTACTATGGCTACACCTTC. It translates to CASSLGGQGYYGYTF.

The chain joins TRBV30 to TRBJ2-2, with 7 bases matching TRBD2. CDR1 GTSNPN and CDR2 SVGIG come from the germline V gene (reference sequence). After removal of 2 bases from V and 6 bases from J, the junction contained 3 bases not matched to a gene. The CDR3 is 13 residues long. For the CDR3, the DNA is TGTGCCTGGAGTCTAGGGAGGGCCGGGGAGCTGTTTTTT. It specifies CAWSLGRAGELFF.

This clone showed up just once. J is TRBJ2-1 and V is TRBV18, with 7 bases aligning to TRBD1. The CDR3 is 14 amino acids. Per the germline V gene, CDR1 is KGHSH and CDR2 is LQKENI. The V and J ends lost 3 bases and 3 bases, in that order; junction bases with no gene match: 2. The chain's CDR3 is CASSPGQVYNEQFF. The CDR3 DNA reads as TGTGCCAGCTCACCCGGACAGGTCTACAATGAGCAGTTCTTC.

CDR3 sequence: CASSLGRGLAGGRGNIQYF. Written as DNA, the CDR3 is TGTGCCAGCAGTTTAGGCCGGGGACTAGCGGGAGGCCGGGGAAACATTCAGTACTTC. The J gene is TRBJ2-4, the V gene TRBV28; 15 bases align to TRBD2. Trimming cost V 2 bases and J 6 bases; bases outside gene matches: 11. The CDR3 has 19 residues. Looked up from germline, CDR1 is MDHEN and CDR2 is SYDVKM.

This chain links TRBV4-3 with TRBJ2-3, with 12 bases aligning to TRBD2. The CDR3 consists of 17 residues. The trim removed 1 base at V and 7 bases at J, leaving 9 bases unmatched. Looked up from germline, CDR1 is LGHNA and CDR2 is YSLEER. The CDR3 DNA sequence: TGCGCCAGCAGCCAAGCCCCGACTAGCGGGAGTCTGAATACGCAGTATTTT. Encoded protein: CASSQAPTSGSLNTQYF.

The genes are TRBV28 and TRBJ2-7; TRBD2 matches at 7 bases. V shed 4 bases and J 2 bases; nucleotides not matched to a gene: 11. The CDR3 has 16 residues. Germline V gene sequence: CDR1 MDHEN, CDR2 SYDVKM. In DNA, the CDR3 is TGTGCCAGCAGTTCAAACGGGGGGAAGGGCGCCTACGAGCAGTACTTC. It codes for CASSSNGGKGAYEQYF.

The gene calls are TRBV14 and TRBJ1-1; TRBD1 is a possible D gene (6 bases). This CDR3 comprises 15 residues. Per the germline V gene, CDR1 is SGHDN and CDR2 is FVKESK. V was shortened by 4 bases and J by 0 bases, with 12 bases between the two germline ends. The CDR3 bases are TGTGCCAGCAGCCCCCTGACAGGAATGAACACTGAAGCTTTCTTT. Protein sequence: CASSPLTGMNTEAFF. The full variable domain, in which reference TRBV14 and TRBJ1-1 provide the parts outside the CDR3, is EAGVTQFPSHSVIEKGQTVTLRCDPISGHDNLYWYRRVMGKEIKFLLHFVKESKQDESGMPNNRFLAERTGGTYSTLKVQPAELEDSGVYFCASSPLTGMNTEAFFGQGTRLTVV.